This TCR beta chain was retrieved from a study of control samples from healthy donors and cancer patients. V gave up 4 bases and J gave up 0 bases; unmatched junction bases: 5. Germline values: CDR1 LGHDT, CDR2 YNNKEL (reference sequence). This CDR3 has 16 residues. The data were produced by immunoSEQ multiplex PCR, yet TCRdb's version contains in-frame clones alone and is incomplete. Of approximately 93,000 clones detected, 85% to 90% appear once; the ten largest clones hold 9% to 10%. The sequencing input was PBMCs. This TCR came from a woman between 45 and 65 years old with colorectal cancer. The chain couples TRBV3-1 (or the pseudogene TRBV3-2) to TRBJ2-1; 8 positions agree with TRBD1. The CDR3 nucleotides read TGTGCCAGCAGCCCCGACGGGACAGGCTCCTACAATGAGCAGTTCTTC. Protein: CASSPDGTGSYNEQFF.